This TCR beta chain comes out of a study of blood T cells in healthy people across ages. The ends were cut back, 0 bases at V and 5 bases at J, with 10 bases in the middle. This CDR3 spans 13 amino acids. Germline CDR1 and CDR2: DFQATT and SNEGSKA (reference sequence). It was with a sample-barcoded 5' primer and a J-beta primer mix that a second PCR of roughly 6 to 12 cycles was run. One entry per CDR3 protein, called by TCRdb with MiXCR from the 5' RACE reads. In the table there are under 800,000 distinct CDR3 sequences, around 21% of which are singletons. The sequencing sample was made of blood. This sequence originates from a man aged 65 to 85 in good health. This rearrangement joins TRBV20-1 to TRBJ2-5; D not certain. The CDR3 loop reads CSARDGVSETQYF. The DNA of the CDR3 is TGCAGTGCTAGAGATGGAGTCTCCGAGACCCAGTACTTC.